Listed here are 31 T cell receptor beta chains from one sample, sequenced in a study of T and B cells in COVID-19 patients. TRB was amplified from around 230-520 ng of blood genomic DNA. BIOMED2 TRB-A/B primer pools were used in multiplex TRB PCR. TCRdb fed the multiplex PCR reads into MiXCR, producing one record per CDR3 protein. This sample has several thousand distinct CDR3 sequences, with 25% to 35% found just once. The sequencing sample was made of blood. These receptors were obtained from a human donor with active COVID-19.

This clonotype is medium-sized within its sample. The V and J genes are TRBV6-2 or TRBV6-3 and TRBJ2-5; D is unresolved. The CDR3 is 13 amino acids. The germline V gene has CDR1 MNHEY and CDR2 SVGEGT. Trimming left V 1 base short and J 5 bases short, with 8 bases between. The CDR3 DNA reads as TGTGCCAGCAGTTACTTCCAAGGGGAGACCCAGTACTTC. Translating it yields CASSYFQGETQYF.

This clonotype is labeled large. The chain carries TRBV15 and TRBJ1-2, with a tentative D call TRBD1 (5 bases). Germline V gene data show CDR1 as LNHNV and CDR2 as YYDKDF (reference sequence). CDR3 length: 14 residues. Trimming took off 6 bases at V and 5 bases at J, with 16 bases between the two ends. The CDR3 region has the DNA TGTGCCACCAGGCAAGGGGCGGATCCTTATGGCTACACCTTC. It yields the protein CATRQGADPYGYTF.

J is TRBJ1-3 and V is TRBV6-5, with unresolved D. Looked up from germline, CDR1 is MNHEY and CDR2 is SVGAGI. Between the trimmed V and J ends, which lost 5 bases and 5 bases, there was a span of 7 bases. The CDR3 spans 12 residues. CDR3 loop: CASSPERNTIYF. As DNA, the CDR3 is TGTGCCAGCAGTCCGGAAAGAAACACCATATATTTT.

The chain joins TRBV7-2 to TRBJ2-7; TRBD2 agrees at 10 bases. Germline V gene lookup returns CDR1 SGHTA and CDR2 FQGNSA. The CDR3 is 14 amino acids. The J segment lost 3 bases and the V segment lost 7 bases, leaving 6 bases of the junction unmatched. This CDR3 reads CASTSLAGLYEQYF. As DNA, the CDR3 is TGTGCCAGCACCTCACTAGCGGGACTCTACGAGCAGTACTTC.

Worth noting for this clonotype: The junction departs from germline at one end; a sequencing error may be responsible. The V call is TRBV6-1, the J call TRBJ2-5, with TRBD1 identical over 7 bases. The CDR3 extends over 14 amino acids. CDR1 is MNHNS and CDR2 is SASEGT in the germline V gene. The chain's CDR3 is CASPDRVFKETQYF. CDR3 nucleotides: TGCGCCAGCCCCGACAGGGTGTTTAAAGAGACCCAGTACTTC.

A few counts support this clonotype. This chain joins TRBV15 and TRBJ1-2, with D perhaps TRBD1 (6 bases). Trimming left V 2 bases short and J 2 bases short, with 15 bases between. This CDR3 spans 16 amino acids. Per the germline V gene, CDR1 is LNHNV and CDR2 is YYDKDF (reference sequence). The CDR3 nucleotides are TGTGCCACCAGCAGATCCCTAAAGGGGGAAAACTATGGCTACACCTTC. This gives the protein CATSRSLKGENYGYTF.

This clonotype is deemed medium-sized (0.01 to 0.1%). The rearrangement uses TRBV18 and TRBJ1-5; D is perhaps TRBD1 (5 bases). The CDR3 consists of 14 residues. Germline CDR1 KGHSH, CDR2 LQKENI. V was clipped by 3 bases and J by 6 bases, with 12 bases between them. This CDR3 is CASSPLDSPQPQHF. DNA for the CDR3: TGTGCCAGCTCACCCTTAGACAGCCCTCAGCCCCAGCATTTT.

This clonotype was observed a handful of times. The chain carries TRBV5-5 and TRBJ1-5; weak D call: TRBD1 (6 bases). This CDR3 contains 14 residues. CDR1 is SGHKS, CDR2 YYEKEE, per germline (reference sequence). Trimming shortened V by 1 base and J by 5 bases, and 10 bases separated the two germline ends. CDR3 DNA sequence: TGTGCCAGCAGCTTGTGGGCAGGGGATCAGCCCCAGCATTTT. This sequence encodes CASSLWAGDQPQHF.

This clonotype was counted only a few times. One end of the junction fails to match germline, which may point to a read error. The chain combines TRBV5-6 with TRBJ1-5; no firm D call. In germline, CDR1 is SGHDT, CDR2 YYEEEE. The length of the CDR3 is 19 residues. CDR3 protein: CARSSAWTRPNSEDQPQHF. The CDR3 coding sequence is TGTGCCAGAAGCTCCGCCTGGACGCGACCAAACTCCGAGGATCAGCCCCAGCATTTT.

This clonotype is large in the sample. The chain employs TRBV19 and TRBJ2-2; no clear D. CDR1 is LNHDA and CDR2 is SQIVND in the germline V gene (reference sequence). There are 14 residues in the CDR3. V dropped 5 bases and J dropped 1 base, with 8 bases sitting between them. The CDR3 DNA sequence: TGTGCCAGTAGTCCCACACGGAACACCGGGGAGCTGTTTTTT. Encoded protein: CASSPTRNTGELFF.

The rearrangement links TRBV30 to TRBJ1-5; TRBD1 aligns across 7 bases. Trimming removed 0 bases from V and 8 bases from J; junction bases left unmatched: 7. Germline CDR1 is GTSNPN and CDR2 is SVGIG (reference sequence). CDR3 length: 14 amino acids. CDR3 region: CAWSVGEGAKPQHF. The CDR3 DNA is TGTGCCTGGAGTGTCGGGGAGGGGGCAAAGCCCCAGCATTTT.

The chain has TRBV7-3 and TRBJ2-3; 15 nucleotides line up with TRBD2. Germline assignment: CDR1 SGHTA and CDR2 FQGTGA. The ends lost 5 bases at V and 4 bases at J; junction bases unmatched: 4. The CDR3 consists of 16 residues. The CDR3 bases are TGTGCCAGCAGCACAGGGACTAGCGGGGGGTCAGATACGCAGTATTTT. Translation gives CASSTGTSGGSDTQYF.

The chain recombines TRBV6-5 with TRBJ2-3; D is perhaps TRBD2 (5 bases). The germline V gene has CDR1 MNHEY and CDR2 SVGAGI. The CDR3 covers 13 residues. V was trimmed by 5 bases and J by 6 bases, leaving 12 bases between them. The CDR3 sequence: CASSERARDTQYF. The CDR3 DNA sequence: TGTGCCAGCAGTGAGAGGGCGAGGGATACGCAGTATTTT.

This clonotype is labeled as medium-sized (0.01 to 0.1%). The chain has TRBV18 and TRBJ1-1; D not certain. The CDR3 spans 13 residues. Trimming pared 4 bases from V and 8 bases from J, leaving 14 bases between. The germline V gene has CDR1 KGHSH and CDR2 LQKENI. The CDR3 DNA is TGTGCCAGCTCACTCGGAGGGAGGAGAGAAGCTTTCTTT. This translates into CASSLGGRREAFF.

Sample share makes this clonotype medium-sized. The chain uses TRBV12-3 or TRBV12-4 and TRBJ2-5; TRBD2 matches at 9 bases. Unmatched junction bases numbered 8, after V lost 4 bases and J lost 2 bases. This CDR3 comprises 16 residues. Here the CDR3 reads CASSSFSSGVQETQYF. For the CDR3, the DNA is TGTGCCAGCAGTTCCTTCTCTAGCGGGGTACAAGAGACCCAGTACTTC.

Comment on this clonotype: This may come from a read error, since a much larger clone is one base off. V is TRBV14 and J is TRBJ2-2; D unresolved. CDR1 and CDR2 from the germline V gene are SGHDN and FVKESK. The length of the CDR3 is 14 residues. In DNA form, the CDR3 reads TGTGCCAGCGGCCAAGGACGATACACCGGGGAGCTGTTTTTT. Amino acids: CASGQGRYTGELFF.

V and J are TRBV29-1 and TRBJ2-5; 8 positions agree with TRBD1. V lost 7 bases and J lost 5; bases outside the gene matches: 9. The germline V gene encodes CDR1 SQVTM and CDR2 ANQGSEA. This CDR3 has 13 amino acids. The CDR3 nucleotides read TGCAGCGCCCAGGACAGGGCCAGGGAGACCCAGTACTTC. This encodes CSAQDRARETQYF.

By sample share, this clonotype is medium-sized (0.01 to 0.1%). The V and J genes are TRBV27 and TRBJ2-1; D gene ambiguous. Germline CDR1 reads MNHEY; CDR2 reads SMNVEV (reference sequence). This CDR3 is 11 amino acids long. V was pared by 3 bases and J by 9 bases, with 6 bases between. CDR3 sequence: CASSFRGEQFF. CDR3 nucleotide sequence: TGTGCCAGCAGTTTCCGAGGTGAGCAGTTCTTC.

The chain uses TRBV5-4 and TRBJ2-7, with TRBD1 as a possible D gene (5 bases). From germline, CDR1 is SGHNT and CDR2 YYREEE (reference sequence). Trimming pared 2 bases from V and 1 base from J, leaving 13 bases between. The CDR3 extends over 15 amino acids. In nucleotides, the CDR3 is TGTGCCAGCAGCTTATTCGGGCAGGGTTCCTACGAGCAGTACTTC. Translated: CASSLFGQGSYEQYF.

Relative to its sample, this clonotype is medium-sized. The V call is TRBV10-3, the J call TRBJ2-3; 7 positions match TRBD1. In germline, CDR1 is ENHRY, CDR2 SYGVKD. V was clipped by 1 base and J by 0 bases; unmatched bases: 1. The CDR3 runs 15 residues. CDR3 amino acids: CAISELQGSTDTQYF. The CDR3 DNA sequence: TGTGCCATCAGTGAGTTACAGGGGAGCACAGATACGCAGTATTTT.

This clonotype ranks as medium-sized. This chain uses TRBV19 with TRBJ2-7; 7 positions agree with TRBD2. Germline V gene data show CDR1 as LNHDA and CDR2 as SQIVND (reference sequence). The ends lost 5 bases at V and 3 bases at J; junction bases unmatched: 7. This CDR3 has 14 amino acids. The CDR3 loop reads CASSPGGGSYEQYF. CDR3 bases: TGTGCCAGTAGTCCTGGGGGGGGTAGCTACGAGCAGTACTTC.

On this clonotype itself: With a much larger clone just one base away, this may be a read error. The J gene is TRBJ2-5, the V gene TRBV12-3 or TRBV12-4, with D uncertain. CDR3 length: 13 amino acids. This CDR3 reads CASSLVQVETLYF. The CDR3 coding sequence is TGTGCCAGCAGTTTAGTCCAGGTAGAGACCCTGTACTTC.

The CDR3 sequence is CAWSPSGGSGQPQHF. The CDR3 DNA sequence: TGTGCCTGGAGCCCTTCGGGGGGTAGTGGTCAGCCCCAGCATTTT. The rearrangement joins TRBV30 to TRBJ1-5; D is possibly TRBD1 (5 bases). CDR3 length: 15 residues. The germline gives CDR1 GTSNPN, CDR2 SVGIG (reference sequence). Trimming removed 3 bases from V and 6 bases from J, with 18 bases in between.

This chain uses TRBV5-1 with TRBJ2-3; no clear D gene. The CDR3 length is 17 residues. V dropped 0 bases and J dropped 0 bases, with 14 bases sitting between them. Germline lookup yields CDR1 SGHRS and CDR2 YFSETQ. The CDR3, as DNA: TGCGCCAGCAGCTTGGGACAAGGCAGGTCTAGCACAGATACGCAGTATTTT. Its translation is CASSLGQGRSSTDTQYF.

The genes are TRBV7-2 and TRBJ1-3; possibly TRBD1 for D (5 bases). The length of the CDR3 is 15 residues. CDR1 is SGHTA and CDR2 is FQGNSA in the germline V gene. The V and J ends lost 2 bases and 0 bases respectively, with 8 bases between them. CDR3 loop: CASSLWGSSGNTIYF. DNA for the CDR3: TGTGCCAGCAGCTTATGGGGCAGCTCTGGAAACACCATATATTTT.

Relative to its sample, this clonotype is medium-sized. The chain joins TRBV18 to TRBJ2-2, with TRBD2 identical over 9 bases. This CDR3 has 16 amino acids. Trimming at V came to 2 bases and at J to 4 bases, leaving 5 bases not matched to a gene. The germline V gene encodes CDR1 KGHSH and CDR2 LQKENI. In nucleotides, the CDR3 is TGTGCCAGCTCACCATGGCTAGCGGGGAGCACCGGGGAGCTGTTTTTT. Its protein is CASSPWLAGSTGELFF.

The rearrangement uses TRBV7-4 and TRBJ1-1; D uncertain. Trimming pared 0 bases from V and 1 base from J, leaving 6 bases between. The CDR3 has 14 amino acids. Germline V gives CDR1 SGHVT, CDR2 SQSDAQ. Here the CDR3 reads CASSLAGWNTEAFF. CDR3 DNA: TGTGCCAGCAGCTTAGCGGGGTGGAACACTGAAGCTTTCTTT.

V is TRBV5-4 and J is TRBJ1-1; no reliable D call. Germline CDR1 and CDR2: SGHNT and YYREEE (reference sequence). The CDR3 runs to 14 residues. Trimming took off 4 bases at V and 6 bases at J, with 16 bases between the two ends. The CDR3: CASSQGRKEAEAFF. The CDR3 DNA reads as TGTGCCAGCAGCCAAGGTCGAAAGGAGGCTGAAGCTTTCTTT.

The chain recombines TRBV4-3 with TRBJ1-6, with D possibly being TRBD1 (5 bases). Germline CDR1 LGHNA, CDR2 YSLEER. V lost 0 bases to trimming and J lost 7 bases, with 16 bases between them. The CDR3 spans 17 residues. The CDR3 sequence: CASSQDRERGRNSPLHF. DNA for the CDR3: TGCGCCAGCAGCCAAGATCGCGAAAGGGGCCGAAATTCACCCCTCCACTTT.

The chain links TRBV5-6 to TRBJ1-3; no definite D call. V was pared by 3 bases and J by 0 bases, with 10 bases between. The CDR3 contains 15 residues. The germline gives CDR1 SGHDT, CDR2 YYEEEE. CDR3 sequence reads: CASSSLGHSGNTIYF. DNA of the CDR3: TGTGCCAGCAGCTCCCTTGGGCACTCTGGAAACACCATATATTTT. Supplemented by reference TRBV5-6 and TRBJ1-3, the full variable domain reads DAGVTQSPTHLIKTRGQQVTLRCSPKSGHDTVSWYQQALGQGPQFIFQYYEEEERQRGNFPDRFSGHQFPNYSSELNVNALLLGDSALYLCASSSLGHSGNTIYFGEGSWLTVV.

V and J are TRBV19 and TRBJ2-2; 7 nucleotides line up with TRBD1. V lost 6 bases to trimming and J lost 5 bases; unmatched junction nucleotides: 12. Germline CDR1 and CDR2: LNHDA and SQIVND (reference sequence). CDR3 length equals 16 residues. CDR3 coding DNA: TGTGCCAGTAGCCATCGGCGGCGACAGGGAACCGGGGAGCTGTTTTTT. It is translated as CASSHRRRQGTGELFF.